The clone carrying this T cell receptor (beta chain) was recorded a few times. Repertoires were generated with immunoSEQ multiplex PCR, while TCRdb's copy carries only in-frame clones and drops some. This table holds hundreds of thousands of clones, 85% to 90% found once. The CDR3 contains 15 residues. Trimming cost V 0 bases and J 1 base, with 8 bases left between them. Germline loops: CDR1 MNHEY, CDR2 SVGAGI. This specimen comes from a study of shared T cell receptors in the human thymus. The sample was also linked to a second study, of human thymus T cells. That publication notes: Within thymic and blood repertoires, V and J gene usage appeared to be biased. Thymic TCR repertoires of unrelated people reportedly overlapped highly.

V is TRBV6-5 and J is TRBJ2-3; D remains ambiguous. The sequencing sample was made of thymocytes. This receptor was identified in a boy in the first two years of life with a congenital heart defect. The CDR3 nucleotides read TGTGCCAGCAGTTACTCGCGGCGAGGCACAGATACGCAGTATTTT. It is translated as CASSYSRRGTDTQYF.